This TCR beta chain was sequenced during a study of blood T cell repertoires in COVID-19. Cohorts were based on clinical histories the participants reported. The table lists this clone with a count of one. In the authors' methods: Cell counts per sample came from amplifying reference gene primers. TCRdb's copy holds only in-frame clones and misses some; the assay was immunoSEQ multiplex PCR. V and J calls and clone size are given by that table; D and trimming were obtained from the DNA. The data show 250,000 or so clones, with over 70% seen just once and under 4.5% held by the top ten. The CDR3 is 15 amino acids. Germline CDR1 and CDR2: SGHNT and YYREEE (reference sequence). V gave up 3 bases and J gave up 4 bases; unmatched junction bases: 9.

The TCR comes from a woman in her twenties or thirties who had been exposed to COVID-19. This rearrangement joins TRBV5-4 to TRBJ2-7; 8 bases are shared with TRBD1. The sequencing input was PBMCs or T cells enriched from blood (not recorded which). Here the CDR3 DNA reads TGTGCCAGCAGCTCGTTAAAGACAGGGGTATACGAGCAGTACTTC. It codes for CASSSLKTGVYEQYF.